Each of the 19 T cell receptor beta chains below was sequenced from the same sample in a study of siplizumab effects on memory and regulatory T cells. The antigens these receptors bind are not known. In the mixed lymphocyte reaction, cells were cocultured for six to seven days at 37°C. The protocol was immunoSEQ multiplex PCR, while the TCRdb copy is restricted to in-frame clones and leaves out a portion. The data hold 10,000 or so clones, with more than 35% observed a single time. The sequencing input was CFSE-low (dividing) CD8+ T cells sorted from an allogeneic mixed lymphocyte reaction. Every receptor here comes from a human donor in good health; the cells came from an allogeneic mixed lymphocyte reaction.

The chain carries TRBV29-1 and TRBJ2-2; TRBD1 might be the D (5 bases). The CDR3 has 12 residues. The V end was cut by 4 bases, the J end by 5 bases, with 8 bases between. Germline-derived CDR1 and CDR2 are SQVTM and ANQGSEA. The CDR3 nucleotides are TGCAGCGTTGGAGGACAAACCGGGGAGCTGTTTTTT. It is translated as CSVGGQTGELFF.

The chain links TRBV2 to TRBJ2-3; the match to TRBD1 covers 7 bases. CDR3 length: 14 residues. The J segment lost 5 bases and the V segment lost 9 bases, leaving 11 bases of the junction unmatched. Germline V CDR1 and CDR2: SNHLY, FYNNEI. The CDR3 sequence: CAREAGTVRDTQYF. CDR3 DNA sequence: TGTGCCAGAGAGGCCGGGACAGTAAGAGATACGCAGTATTTT.

The V call is TRBV9, the J call TRBJ2-5; 7 bases are shared with TRBD1. CDR1 SGDLS and CDR2 YYNGEE come from the germline V gene. The CDR3 runs to 16 residues. Germline trimming cut 0 bases from V and 2 bases from J; bases unmatched to any gene: 7. The CDR3: CASSVGNRDSQETQYF. The CDR3 coding sequence is TGTGCCAGCAGCGTAGGGAACCGGGACAGTCAAGAGACCCAGTACTTC.

This sequence joins TRBV27 and TRBJ2-1, with 14 bases matching TRBD2. Germline V CDR1 and CDR2: MNHEY, SMNVEV (reference sequence). V was pared by 3 bases and J by 10 bases, with 5 bases of the junction left unmatched. CDR3 length: 15 amino acids. As DNA, the CDR3 is TGTGCCAGCAGTTTCGGGACTAGCGGGAGCAAGGAGCAGTTCTTC. Translated: CASSFGTSGSKEQFF.

This clone was detected many times. The chain couples TRBV28 to TRBJ2-7; TRBD1 aligns across 9 bases. Germline assignment: CDR1 MDHEN and CDR2 SYDVKM. With 11 bases clipped from V and 7 bases from J, the junction kept 18 bases outside the gene matches. This CDR3 has 15 residues. The CDR3 DNA reads TGTGCCGGTGGCCGTCGGGACAAGGACAGGGGTGAGCAGTACTTC. Its protein product is CAGGRRDKDRGEQYF. Combining the CDR3 with reference TRBV28 and TRBJ2-7 gives the whole variable domain DVKVTQSSRYLVKRTGEKVFLECVQDMDHENMFWYRQDPGLGLRLIYFSYDVKMKEKGDIPEGYSVSREKKERFSLILESASTNQTSMYLCAGGRRDKDRGEQYFGPGTRLTVT.

This clone is classed as medium-sized. J is TRBJ2-1 and V is TRBV7-3; D is ambiguous. V lost 5 bases to trimming and J lost 0 bases, with 5 bases between them. CDR3 length: 13 amino acids. Looked up from germline, CDR1 is SGHTA and CDR2 is FQGTGA. This CDR3 is CASSASSYNEQFF. In DNA, the CDR3 is TGTGCCAGCAGCGCAAGCTCCTACAATGAGCAGTTCTTC.

The chain has TRBV11-3 and TRBJ1-1; D perhaps matches TRBD1 (6 bases). Germline V CDR1 and CDR2: SGHNT, YENEEA. Between the trimmed V and J ends, which lost 2 bases and 4 bases, there was a span of 17 bases. The CDR3 runs to 16 residues. CDR3 DNA sequence: TGTGCCAGCAGCTTATTTCCGGACAGCGTAACCACTGAAGCTTTCTTT. Protein sequence: CASSLFPDSVTTEAFF.

The gene calls are TRBV6-5 and TRBJ2-7; the match to TRBD1 covers 11 bases. Germline CDR1 MNHEY, CDR2 SVGAGI. Losses at the gene ends were 7 bases for V and 5 bases for J; bases not matched to a gene: 10. The CDR3 is 15 residues long. The CDR3 protein is CASNSPPGQGDEQYF. The CDR3 DNA follows: TGTGCCAGCAACTCGCCCCCGGGACAGGGGGACGAGCAGTACTTC.

In DNA form, the CDR3 reads TGTGCCAGCAGTTCCCGTCCAGCGGGGGAGCACAATGAGCAGTTCTTC. Translation gives CASSSRPAGEHNEQFF. The chain couples TRBV6-5 to TRBJ2-1, with 8 bases lining up with TRBD2. This CDR3 has 16 amino acids. The ends lost 4 bases at V and 5 bases at J; junction bases unmatched: 10. CDR1 is MNHEY and CDR2 is SVGAGI in the germline V gene.

The J gene is TRBJ1-1, the V gene TRBV4-2, with 7 bases aligning to TRBD1. The CDR3 runs to 18 residues. The germline gives CDR1 LGHNA, CDR2 YNFKEQ. The ends lost 6 bases at V and 0 bases at J; junction bases unmatched: 16. DNA of the CDR3: TGTGCCAGCAGTCGAAAGCTAGGGGAGGGGGCTATGAACACTGAAGCTTTCTTT. It codes for CASSRKLGEGAMNTEAFF.

The chain joins TRBV6-5 to TRBJ2-1, with a weak D call TRBD2 (6 bases). CDR1 MNHEY and CDR2 SVGAGI come from the germline V gene. This CDR3 region has 14 residues. Deletions cut 2 bases from V and 5 bases from J, with 10 bases between. The CDR3 DNA is TGTGCCAGCAGTTACGGTGCGGGGAACAATGAGCAGTTCTTC. This gives the protein CASSYGAGNNEQFF.

By sample share, this clone is medium-sized. The rearrangement links TRBV7-9 to TRBJ2-7; D not resolved. Germline V gene lookup returns CDR1 SEHNR and CDR2 FQNEAQ (reference sequence). The CDR3 sequence is 12 residues long. The ends were cut back, 4 bases at V and 0 bases at J, with 4 bases in the middle. CDR3 sequence reads: CASSSYSYEQYF. In DNA form, the CDR3 reads TGTGCCAGCAGCTCCTACTCCTACGAGCAGTACTTC.

This rearrangement joins TRBV5-6 to TRBJ2-2; no firm D call. The CDR3 consists of 13 residues. With 0 bases removed from V and 4 bases from J, the gap between germline ends came to 4 bases. Germline V gene data show CDR1 as SGHDT and CDR2 as YYEEEE. CDR3 region: CASSLVLTGELFF. In DNA form, the CDR3 reads TGTGCCAGCAGCTTGGTCCTCACCGGGGAGCTGTTTTTT.

V gene TRBV25-1 combines with J gene TRBJ1-3; D is perhaps TRBD1 (5 bases). Trimming took 5 bases from V and 0 from J, leaving 8 bases between them. The length of the CDR3 is 14 residues. Germline lookup yields CDR1 MGHDK and CDR2 SYGVNS. CDR3 nucleotides: TGTGCCAGCAGTTGGGGACTCTCTGGAAACACCATATATTTT. Translating it yields CASSWGLSGNTIYF. Variable domain in full (rest from reference TRBV25-1 and TRBJ1-3): EADIYQTPRYLVIGTGKKITLECSQTMGHDKMYWYQQDPGMELHLIHYSYGVNSTEKGDLSSESTVSRIRTEHFPLTLESARPSHTSQYLCASSWGLSGNTIYFGEGSWLTVV.

The chain couples TRBV10-1 to TRBJ2-5, with D possibly matching TRBD2 (5 bases). This CDR3 contains 14 residues. The ends were cut back, 0 bases at V and 7 bases at J, with 12 bases in the middle. CDR1 and CDR2 from the germline V gene are WNHNN and SYGVQD (reference sequence). CDR3 sequence (DNA): TGCGCCAGCAGTGAGTCCATTCTAGCCGGGACCCAGTACTTC. Translation gives CASSESILAGTQYF.

The V and J genes are TRBV19 and TRBJ2-7, with 9 positions matching TRBD2. Unmatched junction bases numbered 2, after V lost 0 bases and J lost 2 bases. The length of the CDR3 is 15 residues. Germline CDR1 and CDR2: LNHDA and SQIVND (reference sequence). The CDR3 DNA reads as TGTGCCAGTAGTATAGATCCTAGCGGGGCCTACGAGCAGTACTTC. Translating gives CASSIDPSGAYEQYF.

This clone turned up a few times. This chain joins TRBV6-1 and TRBJ2-7; 8 positions agree with TRBD2. Germline assignment: CDR1 MNHNS and CDR2 SASEGT. V dropped 0 bases and J dropped 1; count of bases not matched to a gene: 5. This CDR3 region has 16 residues. The CDR3: CASSEASGGSSYEQYF. CDR3 DNA sequence: TGTGCCAGCAGTGAAGCAAGCGGGGGTTCTTCCTACGAGCAGTACTTC.

The chain uses TRBV2 and TRBJ2-7; D remains unclear. Trimming removed 7 bases from V and 2 bases from J, with 12 bases in between. The CDR3 is 13 amino acids. Germline V gene sequence: CDR1 SNHLY, CDR2 FYNNEI. This CDR3 reads CASTSPSAYEQYF. In nucleotides, the CDR3 is TGTGCCAGCACCTCCCCCTCGGCCTACGAGCAGTACTTC.

The chain employs TRBV4-1 and TRBJ2-1; 8 nucleotides match TRBD2. Germline trimming cut 1 base from V and 4 bases from J; bases unmatched to any gene: 3. The CDR3 is made up of 15 amino acids. In germline, CDR1 is MGHRA, CDR2 YSYEKL. The CDR3 sequence is CASSQVAGQYNEQFF. In DNA form, the CDR3 reads TGCGCCAGCAGCCAAGTAGCGGGGCAATACAATGAGCAGTTCTTC.